This T cell receptor beta chain stems from a study of patients and donors after allogeneic stem cell transplantation. Germline CDR1 and CDR2: SGHDT and YYEEEE. This CDR3 has 12 amino acids. Trimming took off 7 bases at V and 10 bases at J, with 15 bases between the two ends. Using its own MiXCR run on the RT-PCR reads, TCRdb lists one record per CDR3 protein. The sample has 70,000 to 75,000 distinct CDR3 sequences, around a quarter seen once; the top ten hold approximately 26%. The V gene is TRBV5-6, the J gene TRBJ2-1; D possibly uses TRBD1 or TRBD2 (5 bases each). This sequence was found in a human donor who was either an allogeneic HSCT recipient or a stem cell or donor lymphocyte infusion donor (not recorded which). It is not recorded whose cells these are; they may come from a transplant donor. The sequenced sample consisted of blood, either unsorted or a sorted T cell fraction (not recorded which). As DNA, the CDR3 is TGTGCCAGCTATATTGGGGGAGACGAGCAGTTCTTC. It specifies CASYIGGDEQFF.